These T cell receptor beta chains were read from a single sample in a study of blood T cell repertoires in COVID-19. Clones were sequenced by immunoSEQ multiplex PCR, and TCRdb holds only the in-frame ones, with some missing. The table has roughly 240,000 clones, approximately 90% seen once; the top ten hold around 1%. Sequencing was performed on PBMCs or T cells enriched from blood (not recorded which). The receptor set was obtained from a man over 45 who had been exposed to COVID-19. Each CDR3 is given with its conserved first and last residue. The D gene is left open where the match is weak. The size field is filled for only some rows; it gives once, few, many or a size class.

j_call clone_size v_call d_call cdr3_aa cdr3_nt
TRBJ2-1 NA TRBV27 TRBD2 CASSLGQRGGQRGREQFF TGTGCCAGCAGTTTAGGCCAGCGGGGGGGCCAGAGGGGCCGTGAGCAGTTCTTC
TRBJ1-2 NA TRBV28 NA CASSSGTNYGYTF TGTGCCAGCAGTTCAGGGACAAACTATGGCTACACCTTC
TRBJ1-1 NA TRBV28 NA CATTRSSTEAFF TGTGCCACCACCAGGTCGAGCACTGAAGCTTTCTTT
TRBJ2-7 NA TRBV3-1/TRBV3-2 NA CASSPGSLYSYEQYF TGTGCCAGCAGTCCCGGGTCCCTCTACTCCTACGAGCAGTACTTC
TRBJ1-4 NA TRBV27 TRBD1 CASRGTGVGTNEKLFF TGTGCCAGCAGGGGGACAGGGGTAGGGACTAATGAAAAACTGTTTTTT
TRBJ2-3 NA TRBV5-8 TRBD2 CASSLGGTSGTDTQYF TGTGCCAGCAGCTTGGGTGGGACTAGCGGCACAGATACGCAGTATTTT
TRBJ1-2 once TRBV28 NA CASSPPGHGHGYTF TGTGCCAGCAGTCCCCCGGGACACGGACATGGCTACACCTTC
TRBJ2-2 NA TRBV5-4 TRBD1 CASSLGQGASTGELFF TGTGCCAGCAGCTTGGGACAGGGGGCAAGCACCGGGGAGCTGTTTTTT
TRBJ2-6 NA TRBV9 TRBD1 CASSVGQAGANVLTF TGTGCCAGCAGCGTTGGACAGGCTGGGGCCAACGTCCTGACTTTC
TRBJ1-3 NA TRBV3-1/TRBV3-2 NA CASSQDQGSGNTIYF TGTGCCAGCAGCCAAGATCAGGGGTCTGGAAACACCATATATTTT
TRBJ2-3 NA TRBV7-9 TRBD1 CASSYTGGHQPQYF TGTGCCAGCAGCTACACAGGGGGCCATCAGCCCCAGTATTTT
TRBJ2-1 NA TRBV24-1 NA CATSDLKSGFGYNEQFF TGTGCCACCAGTGATTTGAAGTCCGGGTTCGGATACAATGAGCAGTTCTTC
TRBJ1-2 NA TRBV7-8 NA CASSLDAIRDISYGYTF TGTGCCAGCAGCTTAGATGCAATCCGGGACATCAGCTATGGCTACACCTTC
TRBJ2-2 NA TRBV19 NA CASMEGQLYTGELFF TGTGCCAGTATGGAGGGACAGCTCTACACCGGGGAGCTGTTTTTT
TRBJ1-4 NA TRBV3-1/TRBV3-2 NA CASSQQAVTNEKLFF TGTGCCAGCAGCCAACAGGCAGTAACTAATGAAAAACTGTTTTTT
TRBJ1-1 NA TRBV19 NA CASSIGWGGTEAFF TGTGCCAGTAGTATAGGGTGGGGGGGAACTGAAGCTTTCTTT
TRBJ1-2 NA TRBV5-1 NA CASRTTGDYGYTF TGCGCCAGCAGAACGACGGGGGACTATGGCTACACCTTC
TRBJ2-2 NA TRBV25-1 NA CASSEVANTGELFF TGTGCCAGCAGTGAGGTAGCGAACACCGGGGAGCTGTTTTTT
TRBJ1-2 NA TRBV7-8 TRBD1 CASSGQGYGYTF TGTGCCAGCAGCGGACAGGGGTATGGCTACACCTTC
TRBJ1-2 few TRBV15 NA CATSRDQYRDYTF TGTGCCACCAGCAGAGATCAGTACCGGGACTACACCTTC
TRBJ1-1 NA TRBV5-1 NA CASSPRRQGTEAFF TGCGCCAGCAGCCCTCGCAGGCAGGGGACTGAAGCTTTCTTT
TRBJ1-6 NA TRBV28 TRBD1 CASSGDSGDGVPLHF TGTGCCAGCAGTGGGGACAGTGGAGACGGGGTCCCCCTCCACTTT
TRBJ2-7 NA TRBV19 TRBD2 CASSAGLAAPYEQYF TGTGCCAGTAGTGCGGGACTAGCAGCGCCCTACGAGCAGTACTTC
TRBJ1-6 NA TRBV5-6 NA CASSHTTGSGPLHF TGTGCCAGCAGCCACACTACAGGTTCTGGTCCCCTCCACTTT
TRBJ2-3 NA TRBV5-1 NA CASSLDVRVKSTDTQYF TGCGCCAGCAGCTTGGACGTCCGGGTAAAGAGCACAGATACGCAGTATTTT
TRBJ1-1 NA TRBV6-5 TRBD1 CASSQTGLNTEAFF TGTGCCAGCAGTCAGACAGGGCTGAACACTGAAGCTTTCTTT
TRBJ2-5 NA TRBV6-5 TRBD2 CASTSGGAEETQYF TGTGCCAGCACTAGCGGGGGGGCCGAAGAGACCCAGTACTTC
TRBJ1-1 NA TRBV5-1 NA CASSDRINTEAFF TGCGCCAGCAGCGACAGGATAAACACTGAAGCTTTCTTT
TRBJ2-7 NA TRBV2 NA CASRRSLLTYEQYF TGTGCCAGCAGGCGGTCCCTCCTAACCTACGAGCAGTACTTC
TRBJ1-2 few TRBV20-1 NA CSAASGRGYTF TGCAGTGCTGCCTCAGGGCGCGGCTACACCTTC
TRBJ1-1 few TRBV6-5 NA CASSYFKGTEAFF TGTGCCAGCAGTTACTTTAAGGGGACTGAAGCTTTCTTT
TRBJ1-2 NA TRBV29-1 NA CSVESGNYGYTF TGCAGCGTTGAATCAGGGAACTATGGCTACACCTTC
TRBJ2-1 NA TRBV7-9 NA CASSTTRASEQFF TGTGCCAGCAGCACAACTAGAGCGAGTGAGCAGTTCTTC
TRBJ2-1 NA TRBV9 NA CASSVAGSLDEQFF TGTGCCAGCAGCGTAGCCGGGTCTTTGGATGAGCAGTTCTTC
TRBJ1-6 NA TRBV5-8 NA CASSRRGSSYNSPLHF TGTGCCAGCAGCCGGCGGGGGAGCTCCTATAATTCACCCCTCCACTTT
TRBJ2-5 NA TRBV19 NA CASSIATGTNQETQYF TGTGCCAGTAGTATAGCTACAGGGACCAACCAAGAGACCCAGTACTTC
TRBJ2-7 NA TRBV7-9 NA CASSLVADYEQYF TGTGCCAGCAGCTTAGTGGCGGACTACGAGCAGTACTTC
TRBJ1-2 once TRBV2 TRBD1 CASSSTLTGGYYGYTF TGTGCCAGCAGTTCCACGCTCACAGGGGGCTACTATGGCTACACCTTC
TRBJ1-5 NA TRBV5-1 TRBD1 CASSLEAGGGNQPQHF TGCGCCAGCAGCTTGGAGGCAGGGGGTGGCAATCAGCCCCAGCATTTT
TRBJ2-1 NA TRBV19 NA CASSIVAGSYNEQFF TGTGCCAGTAGTATAGTCGCGGGCTCCTACAATGAGCAGTTCTTC
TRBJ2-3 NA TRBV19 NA CASSIGRTDTQYF TGTGCCAGTAGTATAGGGCGCACAGATACGCAGTATTTT
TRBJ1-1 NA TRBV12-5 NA CASGLSGGGTYF TGTGCTAGTGGACTAAGTGGGGGCGGAACTTACTTT
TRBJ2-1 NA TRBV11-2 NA CASSLIGGDLNEQFF TGTGCCAGCAGCTTAATTGGAGGGGATTTGAATGAGCAGTTCTTC
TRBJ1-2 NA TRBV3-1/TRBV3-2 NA CASSQDYDSGYTF TGTGCCAGCAGCCAAGATTACGACTCTGGCTACACCTTC